Below, one T cell receptor beta chain is given with its context. This specimen comes from a study of technical replicates of blood from several donors. TCRdb keeps only in-frame clones here, not all; method: immunoSEQ multiplex PCR. The sample has tens of thousands of clones; 85% to 95% are singletons. The germline gives CDR1 WNHNN, CDR2 SYGVQD (reference sequence). The CDR3 contains 12 residues. V was pared by 3 bases and J by 9 bases, with 11 bases between. The receptor was isolated from a human donor in good health. V and J are TRBV10-1 and TRBJ1-1, with a weak D call TRBD1 (6 bases). The specimen was T cells isolated from PBMCs. In DNA form, the CDR3 reads TGCGCCAGCAGTGAAAACAGGGATCAAGCTTTCTTT. Residues: CASSENRDQAFF.